The 16 T cell receptor beta chains below come from one sample, sequenced in a study of OX40 agonist ivuxolimab in advanced cancers. The library was built by means of the immunoSEQ multiplex PCR assay. The clones in this table, taken by TCRdb from immuneACCESS, are in-frame only. Not every clone is retained; where verified, under half of the shortfall comes from an unresolved V gene, and the cause of the rest is unknown. For this sample there are approximately 35,000 clones; 70% to 80% appear just once. Together, the top ten hold about a tenth of the sample. This specimen consisted of CD4+ or CD8+ T cells sorted from blood, obtained in a trial of the OX40 agonist ivuxolimab. The receptors shown here come from an adult with an advanced solid tumor such as melanoma, head and neck, liver or kidney cancer.

The rearrangement uses TRBV6-6 and TRBJ1-5; TRBD1 is a possible D gene (6 bases). Germline assignment: CDR1 MNHNY and CDR2 SVGAGI (reference sequence). CDR3 length equals 15 residues. V was pared by 7 bases and J by 3 bases, with 16 bases between. The CDR3 reads CASKPPGQDNQPQHF. The CDR3 nucleotides read TGTGCCAGCAAGCCACCGGGACAAGACAATCAGCCCCAGCATTTT.

V and J are TRBV6-5 and TRBJ1-1, with D unclear. Trimming shortened V by 6 bases and J by 7 bases, and 12 bases separated the two germline ends. There are 12 residues in the CDR3. In germline, CDR1 is MNHEY, CDR2 SVGAGI. The CDR3 spells CASSQLWGEAFF. CDR3 nucleotides: TGTGCCAGCAGCCAACTATGGGGTGAAGCTTTCTTT.

CDR3 loop: CASSLVGDPTGANVLTF. As DNA, the CDR3 is TGCGCCAGCAGCTTGGTCGGCGATCCCACTGGGGCCAACGTCCTGACTTTC. The V gene is TRBV5-1, the J gene TRBJ2-6; no definite D call. Germline loops: CDR1 SGHRS, CDR2 YFSETQ. The CDR3 has 17 amino acids. Between the trimmed V and J ends, which lost 0 bases and 2 bases, there was a span of 12 bases.

This rearrangement joins TRBV6-1 to TRBJ1-1; unclear D gene. CDR3 size: 11 residues. Trimming took off 7 bases at V and 2 bases at J, with 5 bases between the two ends. Germline CDR1 reads MNHNS; CDR2 reads SASEGT. The chain's CDR3 is CASTRNTEAFF. The CDR3 coding sequence is TGTGCCAGCACCAGAAACACTGAAGCTTTCTTT.

This chain connects TRBV27 to TRBJ2-5, with D unclear. Trimming took off 5 bases at V and 5 bases at J, with 21 bases between the two ends. Germline V lookup: CDR1 MNHEY, CDR2 SMNVEV (reference sequence). This CDR3 is 16 amino acids long. In DNA, the CDR3 is TGTGCCAGCAGTCTAAATCCCAAAACCGTGACGGAGACCCAGTACTTC. Protein sequence: CASSLNPKTVTETQYF.

J is TRBJ1-3 and V is TRBV18; TRBD1 aligns across 7 bases. The germline gives CDR1 KGHSH, CDR2 LQKENI. With 6 bases clipped from V and 0 bases from J, the junction kept 11 bases outside the gene matches. The CDR3 totals 17 residues. The CDR3 reads CASSTQNGDSSGNTIYF. CDR3 coding DNA: TGTGCCAGCTCCACACAAAACGGGGACAGCTCTGGAAACACCATATATTTT.

This chain connects TRBV28 to TRBJ2-7; the D is unclear. The length of the CDR3 is 13 residues. Per the germline V gene, CDR1 is MDHEN and CDR2 is SYDVKM. V was cut by 6 bases and J by 6 bases, with 15 bases left in between. DNA of the CDR3: TGTGCCAGCAGGGGAAGGGCAAAGCTCGAGCAGTACTTC. As protein: CASRGRAKLEQYF.

This clone was detected only a few times. This sequence joins TRBV19 and TRBJ1-5, with 11 nucleotides matching TRBD1. Germline V gives CDR1 LNHDA, CDR2 SQIVND (reference sequence). The CDR3 has 17 amino acids. Trimming took 6 bases from V and 4 from J; bases not matched to a gene: 11. The CDR3 sequence: CASSKPQWDRGNQPQHF. For the CDR3, the DNA is TGTGCCAGTAGCAAGCCCCAGTGGGACAGGGGGAATCAGCCCCAGCATTTT.

The rearrangement links TRBV7-8 to TRBJ1-3, with no clear D. The CDR3 has 13 amino acids. Germline assignment: CDR1 SGHVS and CDR2 FQNEAQ. V shed 5 bases and J shed 8 bases, with 13 bases lying between them. The CDR3 spells CASSADQEDTIYF. The CDR3 DNA is TGTGCCAGCAGCGCCGATCAGGAGGACACCATATATTTT.

V and J are TRBV9 and TRBJ1-2; 9 bases are a match to TRBD1. Germline V lookup: CDR1 SGDLS, CDR2 YYNGEE. With 4 bases clipped from V and 7 bases from J, the junction kept 5 bases outside the gene matches. The CDR3 length is 13 residues. The CDR3, as DNA: TGTGCCAGCAGCCCCGGGACAGGGAGTGGCTACACCTTC. Protein sequence: CASSPGTGSGYTF.

This clone was counted a few times. The chain has TRBV13 and TRBJ2-7, with 10 bases aligning to TRBD2. Looked up from germline, CDR1 is PRHDT and CDR2 is FYEKMQ (reference sequence). V was clipped by 5 bases and J by 2 bases; unmatched bases: 9. The CDR3 runs to 16 residues. In nucleotides, the CDR3 is TGTGCCAGCAGCGACGGTGGGACTAGCGATACCTACGAGCAGTACTTC. Its protein product is CASSDGGTSDTYEQYF.

The chain couples TRBV7-9 to TRBJ1-6; 8 bases line up with TRBD1. The CDR3 length is 14 residues. V was pared by 5 bases and J by 6 bases, with 3 bases of the junction left unmatched. Germline V gene lookup returns CDR1 SEHNR and CDR2 FQNEAQ (reference sequence). The CDR3 DNA sequence: TGTGCCAGCAGCCCGACAGGGGCTAATTCACCCCTCCACTTT. This encodes CASSPTGANSPLHF.

The gene calls are TRBV29-1 and TRBJ1-1; D is possibly TRBD1 (5 bases). There are 12 residues in the CDR3. Germline values: CDR1 SQVTM, CDR2 ANQGSEA. Trimming stripped 4 bases from V and 4 bases from J, with 10 bases between. CDR3 sequence: CSVGGVRTEAFF. In DNA form, the CDR3 reads TGCAGCGTTGGAGGGGTTCGCACTGAAGCTTTCTTT.

The V call is TRBV28, the J call TRBJ2-3; 8 nucleotides line up with TRBD1. This CDR3 is 15 amino acids long. Germline CDR1 and CDR2: MDHEN and SYDVKM. J was trimmed by 0 bases and V by 4 bases; bases with no gene match: 3. DNA for the CDR3: TGTGCCAGCAGTTCGACAGGGGCGAGCACAGATACGCAGTATTTT. Residues: CASSSTGASTDTQYF.

The chain employs TRBV5-1 and TRBJ1-1; 7 bases line up with TRBD1. This CDR3 region has 14 residues. V trimming: 2 bases; J trimming: 5 bases; junction bases outside the gene matches: 6. Germline V CDR1 and CDR2: SGHRS, YFSETQ. The CDR3 sequence is CASSLSGGVTEAFF. CDR3 bases: TGCGCCAGCAGCTTATCAGGGGGAGTTACTGAAGCTTTCTTT. The full variable domain, completed using reference TRBV5-1 and TRBJ1-1, is KAGVTQTPRYLIKTRGQQVTLSCSPISGHRSVSWYQQTPGQGLQFLFEYFSETQRNKGNFPGRFSGRQFSNSRSEMNVSTLELGDSALYLCASSLSGGVTEAFFGQGTRLTVV.

This clone was seen a handful of times. This CDR3 reads CASSFGLREGTGELFF. Here the CDR3 DNA reads TGTGCCAGCAGTTTCGGACTCAGGGAGGGCACCGGGGAGCTGTTTTTT. The chain links TRBV28 to TRBJ2-2; TRBD2 matches at 7 bases. The CDR3 contains 16 residues. Germline V gives CDR1 MDHEN, CDR2 SYDVKM. V was clipped by 3 bases and J by 4 bases; unmatched bases: 8.